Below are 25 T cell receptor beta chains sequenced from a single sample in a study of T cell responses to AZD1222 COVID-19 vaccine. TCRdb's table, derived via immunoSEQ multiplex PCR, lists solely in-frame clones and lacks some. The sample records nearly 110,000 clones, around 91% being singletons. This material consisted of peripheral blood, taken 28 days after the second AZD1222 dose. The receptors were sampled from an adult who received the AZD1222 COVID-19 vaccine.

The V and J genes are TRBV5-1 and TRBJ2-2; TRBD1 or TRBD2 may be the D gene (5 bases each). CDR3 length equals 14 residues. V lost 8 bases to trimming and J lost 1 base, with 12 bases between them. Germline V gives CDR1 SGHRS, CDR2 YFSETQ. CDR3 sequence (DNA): TGCGCCAGTTCGGGGCATATGAACACCGGGGAGCTGTTTTTT. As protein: CASSGHMNTGELFF. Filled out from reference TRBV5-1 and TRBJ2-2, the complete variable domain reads KAGVTQTPRYLIKTRGQQVTLSCSPISGHRSVSWYQQTPGQGLQFLFEYFSETQRNKGNFPGRFSGRQFSNSRSEMNVSTLELGDSALYLCASSGHMNTGELFFGEGSRLTVL.

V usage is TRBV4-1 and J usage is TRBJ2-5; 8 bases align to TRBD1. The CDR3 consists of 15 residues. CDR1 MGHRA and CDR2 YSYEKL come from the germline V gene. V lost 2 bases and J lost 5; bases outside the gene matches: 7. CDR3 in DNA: TGCGCCAGCAGCCAACGAGCAGGGGGCTGGGAGACCCAGTACTTC. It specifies CASSQRAGGWETQYF.

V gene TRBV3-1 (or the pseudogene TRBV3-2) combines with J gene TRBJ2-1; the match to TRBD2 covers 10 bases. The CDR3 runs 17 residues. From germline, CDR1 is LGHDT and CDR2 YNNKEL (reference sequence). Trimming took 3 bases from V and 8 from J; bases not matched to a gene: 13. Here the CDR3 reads CASSQDSAGGPRDEQFF. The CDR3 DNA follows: TGTGCCAGCAGCCAGGATTCAGCGGGGGGGCCTCGGGATGAGCAGTTCTTC.

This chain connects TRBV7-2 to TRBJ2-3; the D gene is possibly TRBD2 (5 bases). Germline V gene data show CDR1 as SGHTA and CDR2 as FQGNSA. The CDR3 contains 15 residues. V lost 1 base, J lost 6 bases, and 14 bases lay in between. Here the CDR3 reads CASSLVFTGYDTQYF. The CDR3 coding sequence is TGTGCCAGCAGCTTAGTATTTACGGGGTACGATACGCAGTATTTT.

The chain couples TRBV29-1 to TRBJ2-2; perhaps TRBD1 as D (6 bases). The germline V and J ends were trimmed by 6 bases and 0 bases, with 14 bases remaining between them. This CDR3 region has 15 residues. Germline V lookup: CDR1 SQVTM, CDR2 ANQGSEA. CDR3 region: CSVESGQTNTGELFF. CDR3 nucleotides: TGCAGCGTCGAGTCCGGACAGACGAACACCGGGGAGCTGTTTTTT.

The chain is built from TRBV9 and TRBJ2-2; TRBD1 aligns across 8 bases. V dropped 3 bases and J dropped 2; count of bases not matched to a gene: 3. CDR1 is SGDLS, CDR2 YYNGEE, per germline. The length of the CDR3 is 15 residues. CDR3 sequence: CASSETGVNTGELFF. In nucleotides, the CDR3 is TGTGCCAGCAGCGAGACAGGGGTAAACACCGGGGAGCTGTTTTTT.

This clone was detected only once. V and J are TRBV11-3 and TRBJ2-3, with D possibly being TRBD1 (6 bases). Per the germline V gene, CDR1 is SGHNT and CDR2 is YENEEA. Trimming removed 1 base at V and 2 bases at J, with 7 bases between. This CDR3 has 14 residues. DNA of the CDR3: TGTGCCAGCAGCTTAGGGGGGCCCACAGATACGCAGTATTTT. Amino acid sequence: CASSLGGPTDTQYF.

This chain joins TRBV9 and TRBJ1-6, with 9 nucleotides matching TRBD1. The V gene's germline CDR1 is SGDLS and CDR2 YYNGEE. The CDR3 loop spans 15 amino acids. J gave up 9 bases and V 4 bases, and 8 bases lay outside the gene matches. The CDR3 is CASSPPGTGSSPLHF. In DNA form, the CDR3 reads TGTGCCAGCAGCCCCCCCGGGACAGGGTCTTCACCCCTCCACTTT.

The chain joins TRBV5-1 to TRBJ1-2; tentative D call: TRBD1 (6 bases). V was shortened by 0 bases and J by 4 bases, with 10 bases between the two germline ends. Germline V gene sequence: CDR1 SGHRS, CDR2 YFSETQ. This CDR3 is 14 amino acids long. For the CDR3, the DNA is TGCGCCAGCAGCTTGGTCACGGGGGCCTATGGCTACACCTTC. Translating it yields CASSLVTGAYGYTF.

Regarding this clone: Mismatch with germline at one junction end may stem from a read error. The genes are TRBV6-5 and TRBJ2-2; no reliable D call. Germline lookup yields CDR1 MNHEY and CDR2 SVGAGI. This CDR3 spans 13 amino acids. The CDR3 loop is CASSPVNTGELFF. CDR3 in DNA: TGTGCAAGCAGCCCGGTGAACACCGGGGAGCTGTTTTTT.

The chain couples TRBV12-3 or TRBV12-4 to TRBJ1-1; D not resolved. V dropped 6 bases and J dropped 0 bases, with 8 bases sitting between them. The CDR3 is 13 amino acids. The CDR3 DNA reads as TGTGCCAGCAGCCCCGAACTGAACACTGAAGCTTTCTTT. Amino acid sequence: CASSPELNTEAFF.

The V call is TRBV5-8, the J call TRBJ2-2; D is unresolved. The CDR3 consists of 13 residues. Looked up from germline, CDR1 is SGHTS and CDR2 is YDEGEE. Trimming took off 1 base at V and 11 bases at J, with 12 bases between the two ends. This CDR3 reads CASSLSESFELFF. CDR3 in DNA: TGTGCCAGCAGCTTGTCTGAGTCTTTCGAGCTGTTTTTT.

CDR3 sequence reads: CASSLGGSSYNEQFF. CDR3 coding DNA: TGTGCCAGCAGCTTAGGGGGTAGCTCCTACAATGAGCAGTTCTTC. The V call is TRBV11-2, the J call TRBJ2-1, with no clear D. Trimming took 1 base from V and 0 from J, leaving 7 bases between them. CDR1 is SGHAT, CDR2 FQNNGV, per germline. The CDR3 spans 15 residues.

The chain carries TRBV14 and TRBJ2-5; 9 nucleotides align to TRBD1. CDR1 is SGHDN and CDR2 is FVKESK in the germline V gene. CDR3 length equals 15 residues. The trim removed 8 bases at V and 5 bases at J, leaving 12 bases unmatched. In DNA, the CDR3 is TGTGCCAGCGGGGAACAGGGGGCAGGATTGGAGACCCAGTACTTC. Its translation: CASGEQGAGLETQYF.

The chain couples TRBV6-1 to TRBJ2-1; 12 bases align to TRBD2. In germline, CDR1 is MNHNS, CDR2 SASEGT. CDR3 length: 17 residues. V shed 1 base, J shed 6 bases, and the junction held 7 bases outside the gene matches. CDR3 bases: TGTGCCAGCAGTGAAGTAGTAAAACTAGCGGGGGGCAATGAGCAGTTCTTC. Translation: CASSEVVKLAGGNEQFF.

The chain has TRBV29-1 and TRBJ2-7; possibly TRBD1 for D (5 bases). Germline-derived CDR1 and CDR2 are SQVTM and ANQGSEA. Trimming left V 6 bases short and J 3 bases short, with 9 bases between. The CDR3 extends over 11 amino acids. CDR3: CSVSGLYEQYF. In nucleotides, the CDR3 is TGCAGCGTCTCAGGGCTCTACGAGCAGTACTTC.

The CDR3: CASSSTGIGYNSPLHF. As DNA, the CDR3 is TGTGCCAGCAGCTCAACAGGGATAGGGTATAATTCACCCCTCCACTTT. This rearrangement joins TRBV5-4 to TRBJ1-6; possibly TRBD1 for D (6 bases). The CDR3 spans 16 residues. Trimming shortened V by 3 bases and J by 4 bases, and 14 bases separated the two germline ends. Germline CDR1 reads SGHNT; CDR2 reads YYREEE (reference sequence).

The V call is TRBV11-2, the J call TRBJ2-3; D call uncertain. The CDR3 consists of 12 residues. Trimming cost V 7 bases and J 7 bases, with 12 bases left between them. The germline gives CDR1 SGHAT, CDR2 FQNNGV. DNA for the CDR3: TGTGCCAGCACCGCCGTGCGGAATACGCAGTATTTT. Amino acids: CASTAVRNTQYF.

This CDR3 is CASSQDLGPNEKLFF. DNA for the CDR3: TGCGCCAGCAGCCAAGACCTAGGGCCTAATGAAAAACTGTTTTTT. This chain connects TRBV4-3 to TRBJ1-4, with D hard to call. The CDR3 loop spans 15 amino acids. CDR1 is LGHNA, CDR2 YSLEER, per germline. The V end lost 0 bases, the J end lost 3 bases, and 8 bases lay between the germline ends.

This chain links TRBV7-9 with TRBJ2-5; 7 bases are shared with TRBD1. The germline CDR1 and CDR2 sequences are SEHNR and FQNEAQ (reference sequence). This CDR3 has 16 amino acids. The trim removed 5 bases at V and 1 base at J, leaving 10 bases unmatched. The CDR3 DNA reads TGTGCCAGCAGCCCACCGACAGGGTGGGTCCAAGAGACCCAGTACTTC. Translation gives CASSPPTGWVQETQYF. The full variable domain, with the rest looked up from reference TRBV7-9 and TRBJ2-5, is DTGVSQNPRHKITKRGQNVTFRCDPISEHNRLYWYRQTLGQGPEFLTYFQNEAQLEKSRLLSDRFSAERPKGSFSTLEIQRTEQGDSAMYLCASSPPTGWVQETQYFGPGTRLLVL.

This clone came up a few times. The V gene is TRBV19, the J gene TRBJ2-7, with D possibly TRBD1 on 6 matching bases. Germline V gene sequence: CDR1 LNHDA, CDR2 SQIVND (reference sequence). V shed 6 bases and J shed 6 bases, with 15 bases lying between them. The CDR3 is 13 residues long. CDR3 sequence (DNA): TGTGCCAGTAGGCGGGTGGGGGCGATCGAGCAGTACTTC. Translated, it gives CASRRVGAIEQYF.

CDR3 loop: CASRLGGRGNEKLFF. The CDR3 DNA is TGTGCAAGTCGCTTAGGGGGCAGGGGTAATGAAAAACTGTTTTTT. The J gene is TRBJ1-4, the V gene TRBV12-2; whether TRBD1, the table's D call, matches the DNA was not checked. TRBV12-2 is classified as a pseudogene. CDR3 size: 15 residues.

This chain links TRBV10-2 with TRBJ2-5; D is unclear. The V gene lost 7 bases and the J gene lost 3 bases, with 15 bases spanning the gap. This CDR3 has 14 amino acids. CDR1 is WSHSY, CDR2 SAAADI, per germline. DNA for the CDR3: TGCGCCAGCACAAGAGAGGTAGCCGAAGAGACCCAGTACTTC. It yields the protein CASTREVAEETQYF.

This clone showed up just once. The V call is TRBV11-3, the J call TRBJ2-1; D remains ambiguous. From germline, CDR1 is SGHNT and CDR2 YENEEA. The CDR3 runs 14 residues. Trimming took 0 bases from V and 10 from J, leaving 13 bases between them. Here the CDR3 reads CASSLDPQRSEQFF. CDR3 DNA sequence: TGTGCCAGCAGCTTAGATCCGCAGCGATCCGAGCAGTTCTTC.

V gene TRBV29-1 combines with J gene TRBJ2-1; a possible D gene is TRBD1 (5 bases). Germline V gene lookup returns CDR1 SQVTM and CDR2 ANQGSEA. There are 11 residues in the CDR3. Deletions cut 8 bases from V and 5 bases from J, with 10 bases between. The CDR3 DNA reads TGCAGCCTTGGGGCGCACAATGAGCAGTTCTTC. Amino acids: CSLGAHNEQFF.